This record looks at one TCR beta chain sequence and its context. The age range of participants was about 18 to 90 years, with residence in fewer than 25 US areas. This sample is part of a study of blood T cell repertoires in COVID-19. The CDR3 loop spans 15 amino acids. Germline lookup yields CDR1 SGHDN and CDR2 FVKESK. The V end was cut by 3 bases, the J end by 5 bases, with 14 bases between. TCRdb's copy holds only in-frame clones and misses some; the assay was immunoSEQ multiplex PCR. The top ten clones hold 1.7% of a sample with approximately 280,000 clones, 85% to 90% of them seen once. The source of this sequence is a woman under 30 with acute COVID-19. Sequencing was performed on PBMCs or T cells enriched from blood (not recorded which). This chain joins TRBV14 and TRBJ2-1, with TRBD2 as a possible D gene (5 bases). The CDR3 coding sequence is TGTGCCAGCAGCCAGACCACTAGTTCCCACAATGAGCAGTTCTTC. Its protein product is CASSQTTSSHNEQFF.